This T cell receptor (beta chain) was identified in a study of cytomegalovirus exposure and HLA in healthy donors. V was clipped by 3 bases and J by 5 bases, with 7 bases between them. CDR3 length: 11 amino acids. CDR1 is DFQATT and CDR2 is SNEGSKA in the germline V gene (reference sequence). A note on this clone: Its matching antigen is unknown.

Points from the study as a whole: The study assumed roughly uniform donor sequencing depth for presence/absence analyses. An analysis was carried out later, and it reportedly showed fewer N-insertions in an Asian-associated ancestry cluster than the approximately 710-donor mean. Researchers reported that three CMV-associated chains were confirmed in vitro as CMV antigen-specific. What was likely a sequencing artifact was a cluster of highly shared sequence variants.

Primers: 60 Vbeta forward and 13 Jbeta reverse. Assay used: immunoSEQ multiplex PCR; TCRdb lists only in-frame clones, some missing. The profile shows roughly 170,000 clones, 76% of them singletons. The source of this sequence is a female donor in good health and CMV-seronegative. The chain joins TRBV20-1 to TRBJ1-2; no reliable D call. The sample was PBMCs. CDR3 residues: CSASGIYGYTF. CDR3 DNA sequence: TGCAGTGCTAGCGGGATATATGGCTACACCTTC.